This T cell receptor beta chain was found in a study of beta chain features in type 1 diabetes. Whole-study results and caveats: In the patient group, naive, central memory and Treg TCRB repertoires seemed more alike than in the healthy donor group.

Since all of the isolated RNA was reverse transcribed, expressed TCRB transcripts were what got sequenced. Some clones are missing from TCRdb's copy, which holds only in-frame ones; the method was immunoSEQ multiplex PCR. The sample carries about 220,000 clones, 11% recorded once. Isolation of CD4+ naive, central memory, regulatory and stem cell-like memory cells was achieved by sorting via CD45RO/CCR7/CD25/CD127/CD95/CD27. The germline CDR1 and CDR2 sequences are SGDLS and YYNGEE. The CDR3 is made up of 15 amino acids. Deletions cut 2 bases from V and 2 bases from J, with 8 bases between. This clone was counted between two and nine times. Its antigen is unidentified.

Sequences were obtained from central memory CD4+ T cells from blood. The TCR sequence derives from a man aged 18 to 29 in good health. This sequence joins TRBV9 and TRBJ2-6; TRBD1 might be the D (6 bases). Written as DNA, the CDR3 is TGTGCCAGCAGCGTCAGGGGAGCTGGGGCCAACGTCCTGACTTTC. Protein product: CASSVRGAGANVLTF.